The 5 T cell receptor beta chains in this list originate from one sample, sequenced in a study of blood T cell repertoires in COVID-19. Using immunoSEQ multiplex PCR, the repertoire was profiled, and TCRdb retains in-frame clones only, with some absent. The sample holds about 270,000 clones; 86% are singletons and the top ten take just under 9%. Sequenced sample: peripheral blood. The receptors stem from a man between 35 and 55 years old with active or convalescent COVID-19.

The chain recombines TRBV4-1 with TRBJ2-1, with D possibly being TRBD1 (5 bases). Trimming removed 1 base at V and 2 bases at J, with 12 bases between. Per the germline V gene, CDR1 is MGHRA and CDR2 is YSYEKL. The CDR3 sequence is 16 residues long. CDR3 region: CASSQVTGNAYNEQFF. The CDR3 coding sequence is TGCGCCAGCAGCCAAGTCACAGGAAATGCCTACAATGAGCAGTTCTTC.

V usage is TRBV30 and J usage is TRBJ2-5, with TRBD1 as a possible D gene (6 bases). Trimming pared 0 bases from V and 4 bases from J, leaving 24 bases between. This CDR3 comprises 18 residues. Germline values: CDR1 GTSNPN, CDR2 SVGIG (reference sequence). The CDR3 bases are TGTGCCTGGAGTGTAGGCCGGATTTTGGGGGCATCCCCAGAGACCCAGTACTTC. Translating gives CAWSVGRILGASPETQYF.

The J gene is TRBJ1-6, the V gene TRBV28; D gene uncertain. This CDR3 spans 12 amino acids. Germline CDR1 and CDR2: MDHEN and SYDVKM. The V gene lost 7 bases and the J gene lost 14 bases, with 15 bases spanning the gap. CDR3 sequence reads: CASKSTLSSLHF. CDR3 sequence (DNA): TGTGCCAGCAAATCGACACTCTCCTCCCTCCACTTT. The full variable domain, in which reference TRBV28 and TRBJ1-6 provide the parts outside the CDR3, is DVKVTQSSRYLVKRTGEKVFLECVQDMDHENMFWYRQDPGLGLRLIYFSYDVKMKEKGDIPEGYSVSREKKERFSLILESASTNQTSMYLCASKSTLSSLHFGNGTRLTVT.

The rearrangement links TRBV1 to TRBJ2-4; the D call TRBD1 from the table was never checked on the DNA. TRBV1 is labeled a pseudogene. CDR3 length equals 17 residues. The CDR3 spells CTSSQVTVGRAKNIQYF. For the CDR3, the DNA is TGCACCAGCAGCCAGGTCACGGTGGGCCGGGCCAAAAACATTCAGTACTTC.

Here the CDR3 reads CASSQKNTEAFF. As DNA, the CDR3 is TGTGCCAGCAGTCAAAAGAACACTGAAGCTTTCTTT. The V call is TRBV12-3 or TRBV12-4, the J call TRBJ1-1, with unresolved D. V gave up 5 bases and J gave up 1 base, with 5 bases separating them. This CDR3 region has 12 residues.